The 18 T cell receptor beta chains below were found in one sample sequenced in a study of T cell responses to AZD1222 COVID-19 vaccine. Assay used: immunoSEQ multiplex PCR; TCRdb lists only in-frame clones, some missing. Of tens of thousands of clones listed, 75% to 90% are singletons. This specimen was peripheral blood, taken 28 days after the second AZD1222 dose. The receptors shown here come from an adult who received the AZD1222 COVID-19 vaccine.

This clone was recorded once. This chain uses TRBV9 with TRBJ2-7; D not resolved. Trimming stripped 0 bases from V and 3 bases from J, with 10 bases between. Germline CDR1 and CDR2: SGDLS and YYNGEE. The CDR3 has 14 amino acids. CDR3 nucleotide sequence: TGTGCCAGCAGCGTAGCAGTAGGAAACTACGAGCAGTACTTC. Residues: CASSVAVGNYEQYF. Looking up the rest from reference TRBV9 and TRBJ2-7 gives the full variable domain: DSGVTQTPKHLITATGQRVTLRCSPRSGDLSVYWYQQSLDQGLQFLIQYYNGEERAKGNILERFSAQQFPDLHSELNLSSLELGDSALYFCASSVAVGNYEQYFGPGTRLTVT.

The chain joins TRBV7-9 to TRBJ1-1; no reliable D call. The CDR3 loop spans 13 amino acids. The V end was cut by 4 bases, the J end by 4 bases, with 10 bases between. Germline CDR1 is SEHNR and CDR2 is FQNEAQ (reference sequence). This CDR3 is CASSYLILTEAFF. CDR3 DNA sequence: TGTGCCAGCAGCTATTTGATTCTCACTGAAGCTTTCTTT. Complete variable domain (other parts from reference TRBV7-9 and TRBJ1-1): DTGVSQNPRHKITKRGQNVTFRCDPISEHNRLYWYRQTLGQGPEFLTYFQNEAQLEKSRLLSDRFSAERPKGSFSTLEIQRTEQGDSAMYLCASSYLILTEAFFGQGTRLTVV.

This clone has a handful of counts. V usage is TRBV21-1 and J usage is TRBJ1-1. TRBV21-1 is listed as a pseudogene. CDR3 size: 19 residues. Here the CDR3 DNA reads TGTGCCAGCCTCCCCAACGACGGAGGGTGGAAGGTGGGGGACACTGAAGCTTTCTTT. This translates into CASLPNDGGWKVGDTEAFF.

The chain links TRBV7-8 to TRBJ1-6; 10 bases are shared with TRBD1. The CDR3 spans 15 residues. Germline V gene sequence: CDR1 SGHVS, CDR2 FQNEAQ. The trim removed 6 bases at V and 6 bases at J, leaving 5 bases unmatched. CDR3 protein: CASSWTGGFNSPLHF. DNA for the CDR3: TGTGCCAGCAGTTGGACAGGGGGTTTTAATTCACCCCTCCACTTT.

The rearrangement links TRBV21-1 to TRBJ2-5; TRBD1, the table's D call, was not compared with the DNA. TRBV21-1 is a pseudogene segment. The CDR3 contains 15 residues. The DNA for the CDR3 is TGTGCCAGCAGCTACCAACCCGGGACAGAAGAGACCCAGTACTTC. Translation: CASSYQPGTEETQYF.

The gene calls are TRBV27 and TRBJ2-7; the match to TRBD2 covers 9 bases. Unmatched junction bases numbered 2, after V lost 2 bases and J lost 0 bases. From germline, CDR1 is MNHEY and CDR2 SMNVEV (reference sequence). This CDR3 is 15 amino acids long. CDR3 loop: CASSLAGGSSYEQYF. CDR3 nucleotides: TGTGCCAGCAGTTTAGCGGGGGGGAGCTCCTACGAGCAGTACTTC.

CDR3 sequence: CASSILRGTDSNQPQHF. The CDR3 coding sequence is TGTGCCAGTAGTATTCTCCGGGGGACAGATAGCAATCAGCCCCAGCATTTT. The chain recombines TRBV19 with TRBJ1-5, with 7 bases that match TRBD1. In germline, CDR1 is LNHDA, CDR2 SQIVND (reference sequence). The CDR3 sequence is 17 residues long. With V trimmed by 3 bases and J by 0 bases, 8 bases remained unmatched.

This chain connects TRBV3-1 (or the pseudogene TRBV3-2) to TRBJ1-2; unclear D gene. Germline V gene sequence: CDR1 LGHDT, CDR2 YNNKEL (reference sequence). Trimming removed 0 bases at V and 4 bases at J, with 6 bases between. The CDR3 runs 13 residues. The CDR3 nucleotides read TGTGCCAGCAGCCAAGATGTCAGCTATGGCTACACCTTC. It specifies CASSQDVSYGYTF.

The sample holds one count of this clone. V gene TRBV9 combines with J gene TRBJ1-2; 7 bases match TRBD1. The V and J ends lost 1 base and 2 bases, in that order; junction bases with no gene match: 8. Germline CDR1 SGDLS, CDR2 YYNGEE. The CDR3 covers 16 residues. This chain's CDR3 is CASSVSGTALNYGYTF. CDR3 nucleotides: TGTGCCAGCAGCGTATCAGGGACAGCTCTCAACTATGGCTACACCTTC.

The chain recombines TRBV10-3 with TRBJ2-5; 8 bases line up with TRBD2. CDR3 length equals 16 residues. The V and J ends lost 3 bases and 1 base, in that order; junction bases with no gene match: 7. Germline V gene sequence: CDR1 ENHRY, CDR2 SYGVKD. Written as DNA, the CDR3 is TGTGCCATCAGTGAACACCAGCGGGGGACCCAAGAGACCCAGTACTTC. This translates into CAISEHQRGTQETQYF.

V gene TRBV30 combines with J gene TRBJ1-1; weak D call: TRBD1 (5 bases). The CDR3 runs to 13 residues. V lost 6 bases, J lost 6 bases, and 17 bases lay in between. CDR1 is GTSNPN, CDR2 SVGIG, per germline (reference sequence). The CDR3 region is CACPVIGAAEAFF. As DNA, the CDR3 is TGTGCCTGTCCGGTGATAGGGGCCGCTGAAGCTTTCTTT.

The V call is TRBV6-2 or TRBV6-3, the J call TRBJ2-3; no firm D call. The CDR3 sequence is 14 residues long. Germline CDR1 reads MNHEY; CDR2 reads SVGEGT. V was clipped by 7 bases and J by 0 bases, with 11 bases between them. The CDR3 sequence is CASIPIHSTDTQYF. CDR3 DNA: TGTGCCAGCATCCCGATCCATAGCACAGATACGCAGTATTTT.

The chain links TRBV5-1 to TRBJ2-2; tentative D call: TRBD2 (6 bases). Looked up from germline, CDR1 is SGHRS and CDR2 is YFSETQ. This CDR3 contains 16 residues. Trimming removed 6 bases from V and 2 bases from J, with 17 bases in between. CDR3 protein: CASTALGGLNTGELFF. The DNA for the CDR3 is TGCGCCAGCACCGCCCTTGGGGGACTCAACACCGGGGAGCTGTTTTTT.

V gene TRBV4-1 combines with J gene TRBJ1-5; 10 nucleotides align to TRBD1. CDR1 and CDR2 from the germline V gene are MGHRA and YSYEKL. The V and J ends lost 5 bases and 5 bases, in that order; junction bases with no gene match: 15. This CDR3 is built from 18 residues. The CDR3 reads CASSDEDRGLRLHQPQHF. DNA for the CDR3: TGCGCCAGCAGCGACGAAGACAGGGGGCTTAGGTTACATCAGCCCCAGCATTTT.

The chain carries TRBV21-1 and TRBJ1-1; the D segment call TRBD1 is taken from the table without a DNA check. TRBV21-1 is an annotated pseudogene. CDR3 length: 15 residues. The CDR3 DNA reads as TGTGCCAGCAGCAGAGCGACAGGGGAAAGCACTGAAGCTTTCTTT. It yields the protein CASSRATGESTEAFF.

The chain uses TRBV5-1 and TRBJ2-7; TRBD1 matches 8 bases. Losses at the gene ends were 4 bases for V and 3 bases for J; bases not matched to a gene: 6. The length of the CDR3 is 14 residues. Germline CDR1 reads SGHRS; CDR2 reads YFSETQ. CDR3 loop: CASSNDRGNYEQYF. The CDR3 bases are TGCGCCAGCAGCAACGACAGGGGAAACTACGAGCAGTACTTC.

The V gene is TRBV19, the J gene TRBJ2-7; no reliable D call. Trimming took 4 bases from V and 6 from J, leaving 19 bases between them. This CDR3 comprises 15 residues. Germline V lookup: CDR1 LNHDA, CDR2 SQIVND (reference sequence). CDR3 protein: CASSKESADRAEQYF. Written as DNA, the CDR3 is TGTGCCAGTAGTAAAGAGTCGGCAGATCGAGCCGAGCAGTACTTC.

This chain joins TRBV4-3 and TRBJ2-2; 8 positions agree with TRBD2. CDR3 size: 16 residues. V lost 5 bases to trimming and J lost 2 bases; unmatched junction nucleotides: 7. Germline V gene sequence: CDR1 LGHNA, CDR2 YSLEER. CDR3 DNA sequence: TGCGCCAGCAGCACCGAGGGACTAGGAAACACCGGGGAGCTGTTTTTT. Translation: CASSTEGLGNTGELFF.